The 7 T cell receptor beta chains below come from one sample, sequenced in a study of chronic HIV infection and antiretroviral therapy. Via MiXCR, TCRdb re-called the 5' RACE reads, giving one row per CDR3 protein. The data contain about 38,000 distinct CDR3 sequences, around 8.7% of them singletons. Input material: peripheral blood. Receptors were obtained from an adult who had HIV and had not received antiretroviral therapy, or was an uninfected healthy control (not recorded which).

This clonotype was seen ten or more times. The chain has TRBV28 and TRBJ1-1; no firm D call. Deletions cut 2 bases from V and 6 bases from J, with 13 bases between. There are 14 residues in the CDR3. Germline CDR1 and CDR2: MDHEN and SYDVKM. CDR3 sequence (DNA): TGTGCCAGCAGTTTAGTGACCGATCGGGCTGAAGCTTTCTTT. It translates to CASSLVTDRAEAFF.

This clonotype was seen only a few times. The chain is built from TRBV28 and TRBJ1-4; D is ambiguous. CDR3 length: 12 amino acids. Trimming cost V 2 bases and J 11 bases, with 9 bases left between them. CDR1 is MDHEN, CDR2 SYDVKM, per germline. The CDR3 DNA sequence: TGTGCCAGCAGTTTAAGAGGGTCCAAACTGTTTTTT. Residues: CASSLRGSKLFF.

This clonotype has a handful of counts. The DNA for the CDR3 is TGCGCCAGCGGTGGACAGGCGACTTCCATTCTAACTAAGGATGGCTACACCTTC. The encoded protein is CASGGQATSILTKDGYTF. The chain has TRBV5-1 and TRBJ1-2; TRBD1 agrees at 7 bases. The V gene's germline CDR1 is SGHRS and CDR2 YFSETQ. Trimming took 7 bases from V and 6 from J; bases not matched to a gene: 24. The CDR3 runs 18 residues.

This clonotype was seen only a few times. The gene calls are TRBV10-3 and TRBJ2-7; the D call may be TRBD1 or TRBD2 (7 bases each). CDR1 ENHRY and CDR2 SYGVKD come from the germline V gene. Trimming removed 2 bases at V and 1 base at J, with 12 bases between. The CDR3 sequence is 15 residues long. CDR3 region: CAISEPGGLSYEQYF. Written as DNA, the CDR3 is TGTGCCATCAGTGAGCCAGGGGGACTATCCTACGAGCAGTACTTC.

There are many counts of this clonotype. The gene calls are TRBV20-1 and TRBJ2-3; D gene unclear. The length of the CDR3 is 14 residues. Between the trimmed V and J ends, which lost 0 bases and 2 bases, there was a span of 9 bases. Germline assignment: CDR1 DFQATT and CDR2 SNEGSKA (reference sequence). This CDR3 is CSARDVTYTDTQYF. CDR3 DNA sequence: TGCAGTGCTAGAGACGTCACGTACACAGATACGCAGTATTTT.

This clonotype came up a few times. J is TRBJ2-3 and V is TRBV7-9; D gene uncertain. V shed 5 bases and J shed 2 bases, with 11 bases lying between them. There are 14 residues in the CDR3. From germline, CDR1 is SEHNR and CDR2 FQNEAQ (reference sequence). The CDR3 DNA follows: TGTGCCAGCAGCCCATTAAATCCCACAGATACGCAGTATTTT. It yields the protein CASSPLNPTDTQYF. The full variable domain, completed using reference TRBV7-9 and TRBJ2-3, is DTGVSQNPRHKITKRGQNVTFRCDPISEHNRLYWYRQTLGQGPEFLTYFQNEAQLEKSRLLSDRFSAERPKGSFSTLEIQRTEQGDSAMYLCASSPLNPTDTQYFGPGTRLTVL.

Regarding this clonotype: An end of the junction differs from the germline gene, which may be a read error. The chain combines TRBV20-1 with TRBJ1-1; 8 positions agree with TRBD1. Per the germline V gene, CDR1 is DFQATT and CDR2 is SNEGSKA (reference sequence). This CDR3 spans 13 amino acids. CDR3 protein: CSATGQGYTETFF. CDR3 nucleotides: TGCAGTGCCACCGGACAGGGCTACACTGAAACTTTCTTT.